This entry lists 2 T cell receptor beta chains sequenced from one sample in a study of tumor-infiltrating lymphocytes in glioblastoma multiforme. Three nested ARM-PCR rounds with V-beta and C-beta primers built TCRB libraries. TCRdb re-derived calls from the multiplex PCR reads in MiXCR, one entry per CDR3 protein. The table lists 13,000 or so distinct CDR3 sequences, 64% of them singletons, with about a third in the top ten. The specimen was brain tumor tissue. Source of these receptors: a male donor with glioblastoma.

Remarks on this clonotype: Germline is not matched at one junction end, which may reflect a read error. The chain combines TRBV11-2 with TRBJ2-2; possibly TRBD2 for D (6 bases). This CDR3 is built from 14 residues. The germline gives CDR1 SGHAT, CDR2 FQNNGV. The DNA of the CDR3 is TGTGCCAGCAGCCCCAGACTAGAACCGGGGGAGCTCTTTTTT. It encodes CASSPRLEPGELFF.

Regarding this clonotype: A junction boundary mismatches the germline segment, possibly from a read error. The chain is built from TRBV10-3 and TRBJ2-3, with TRBD1 identical over 7 bases. The CDR3 is made up of 15 amino acids. In germline, CDR1 is ENHRY, CDR2 SYGVKD. This CDR3 reads CAINEFREGGDTQYF. In DNA, the CDR3 is TGTGCCATCAATGAGTTCAGGGAAGGGGGCGATACGCAGTATTTT.